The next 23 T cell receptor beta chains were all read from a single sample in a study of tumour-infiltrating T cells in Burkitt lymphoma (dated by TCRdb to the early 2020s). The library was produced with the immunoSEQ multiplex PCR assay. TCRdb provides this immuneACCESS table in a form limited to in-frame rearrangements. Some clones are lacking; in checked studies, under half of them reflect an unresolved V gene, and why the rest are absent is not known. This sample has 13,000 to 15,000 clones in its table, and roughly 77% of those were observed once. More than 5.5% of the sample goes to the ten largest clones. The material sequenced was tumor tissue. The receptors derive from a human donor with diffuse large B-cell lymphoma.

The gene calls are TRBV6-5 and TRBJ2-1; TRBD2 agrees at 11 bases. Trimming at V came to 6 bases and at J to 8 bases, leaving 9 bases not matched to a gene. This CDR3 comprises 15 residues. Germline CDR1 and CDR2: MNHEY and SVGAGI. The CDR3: CASSTIAGGNDEQFF. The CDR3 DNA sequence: TGTGCCAGCAGCACTATAGCGGGAGGGAACGATGAGCAGTTCTTC.

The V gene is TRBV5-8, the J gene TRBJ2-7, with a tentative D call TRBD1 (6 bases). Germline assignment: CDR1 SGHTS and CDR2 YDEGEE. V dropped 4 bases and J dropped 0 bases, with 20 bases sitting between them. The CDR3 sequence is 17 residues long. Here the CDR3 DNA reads TGTGCCAGCAGCACCGGGACACATGCCCCGAGCTCCTACGAGCAGTACTTC. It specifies CASSTGTHAPSSYEQYF.

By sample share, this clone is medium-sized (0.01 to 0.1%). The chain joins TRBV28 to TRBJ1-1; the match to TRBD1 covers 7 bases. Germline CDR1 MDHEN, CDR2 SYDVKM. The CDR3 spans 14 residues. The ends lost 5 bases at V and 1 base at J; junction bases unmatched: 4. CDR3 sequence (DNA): TGTGCCAGCAGTCCCGGGACAGAGAACACTGAAGCTTTCTTT. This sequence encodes CASSPGTENTEAFF.

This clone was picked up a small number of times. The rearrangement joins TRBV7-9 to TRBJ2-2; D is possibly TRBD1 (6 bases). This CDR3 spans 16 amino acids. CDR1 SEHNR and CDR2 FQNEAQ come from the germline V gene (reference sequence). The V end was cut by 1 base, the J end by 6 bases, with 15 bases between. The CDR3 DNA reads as TGTGCCAGCAGCTTAGACAGGGTAGAGGTGGCCGGGGAGCTGTTTTTT. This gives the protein CASSLDRVEVAGELFF.

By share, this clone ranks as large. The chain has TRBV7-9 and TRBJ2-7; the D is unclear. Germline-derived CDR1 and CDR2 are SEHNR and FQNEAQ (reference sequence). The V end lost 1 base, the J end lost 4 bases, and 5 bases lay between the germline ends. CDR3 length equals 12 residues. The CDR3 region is CASSLVPYEQYF. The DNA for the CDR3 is TGTGCCAGCAGCTTAGTCCCTTACGAGCAGTACTTC.

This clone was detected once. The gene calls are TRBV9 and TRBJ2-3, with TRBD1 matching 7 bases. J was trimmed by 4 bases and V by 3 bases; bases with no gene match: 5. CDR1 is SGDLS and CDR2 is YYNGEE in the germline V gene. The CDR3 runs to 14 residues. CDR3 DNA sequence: TGTGCCAGCAGCGCCGACAGGGCGGCAGATACGCAGTATTTT. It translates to CASSADRAADTQYF.

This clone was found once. The CDR3 loop reads CASSFAGPASYEQYF. CDR3 in DNA: TGTGCCAGCAGCTTTGCCGGCCCTGCTTCCTACGAGCAGTACTTC. This chain uses TRBV11-1 with TRBJ2-7, with no clear D. Per germline, CDR1 SGHAT and CDR2 FQDESV (reference sequence). Trimming took 3 bases from V and 1 from J, leaving 13 bases between them. This CDR3 contains 15 residues.

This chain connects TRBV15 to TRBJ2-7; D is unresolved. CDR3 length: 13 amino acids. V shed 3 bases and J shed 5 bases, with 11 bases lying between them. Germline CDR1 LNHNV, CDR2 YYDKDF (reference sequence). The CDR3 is CATSSETWNEQYV. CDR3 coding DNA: TGTGCCACCAGCAGCGAGACATGGAACGAGCAGTACGTC.

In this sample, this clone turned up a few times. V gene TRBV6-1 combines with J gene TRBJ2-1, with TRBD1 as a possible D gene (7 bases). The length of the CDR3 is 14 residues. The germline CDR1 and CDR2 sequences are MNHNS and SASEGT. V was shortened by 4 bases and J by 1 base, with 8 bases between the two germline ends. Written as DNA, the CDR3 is TGTGCCAGCAGTGCAGGGGGGTCCTACAATGAGCAGTTCTTC. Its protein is CASSAGGSYNEQFF.

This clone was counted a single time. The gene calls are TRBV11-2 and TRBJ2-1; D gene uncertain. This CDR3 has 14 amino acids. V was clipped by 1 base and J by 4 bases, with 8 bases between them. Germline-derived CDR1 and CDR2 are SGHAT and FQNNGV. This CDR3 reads CASSLAGSYNEQFF. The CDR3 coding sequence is TGTGCCAGCAGCTTAGCCGGCTCGTACAATGAGCAGTTCTTC.

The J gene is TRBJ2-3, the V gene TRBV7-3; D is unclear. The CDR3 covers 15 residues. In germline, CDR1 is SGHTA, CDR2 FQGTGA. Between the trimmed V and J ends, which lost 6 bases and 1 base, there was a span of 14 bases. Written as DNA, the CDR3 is TGTGCCAGCAGTTCCACCCTTGGGGGCACAGATACGCAGTATTTT. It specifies CASSSTLGGTDTQYF.

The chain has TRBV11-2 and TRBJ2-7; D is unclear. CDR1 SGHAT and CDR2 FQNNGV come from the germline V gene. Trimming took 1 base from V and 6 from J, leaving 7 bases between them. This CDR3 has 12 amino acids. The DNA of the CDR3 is TGTGCCAGCAGCTTAGGCTCCGGCGAGCAGTACTTC. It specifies CASSLGSGEQYF.

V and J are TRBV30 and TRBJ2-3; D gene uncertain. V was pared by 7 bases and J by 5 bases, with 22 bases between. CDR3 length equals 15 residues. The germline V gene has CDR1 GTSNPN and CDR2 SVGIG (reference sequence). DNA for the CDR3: TGTGCCTCTTCCAAGACGGGCCCCATGAGAGATACGCAGTATTTT. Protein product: CASSKTGPMRDTQYF.

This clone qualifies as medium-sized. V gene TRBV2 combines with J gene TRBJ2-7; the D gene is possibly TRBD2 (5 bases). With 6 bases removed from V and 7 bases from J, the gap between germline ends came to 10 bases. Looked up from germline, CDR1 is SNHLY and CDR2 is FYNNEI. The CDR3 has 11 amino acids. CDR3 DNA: TGTGCCAGCAGCGGTCCGGGGGAGCAGTACTTC. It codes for CASSGPGEQYF. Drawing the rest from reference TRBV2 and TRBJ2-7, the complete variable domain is EPEVTQTPSHQVTQMGQEVILRCVPISNHLYFYWYRQILGQKVEFLVSFYNNEISEKSEIFDDQFSVERPDGSNFTLKIRSTKLEDSAMYFCASSGPGEQYFGPGTRLTVT.

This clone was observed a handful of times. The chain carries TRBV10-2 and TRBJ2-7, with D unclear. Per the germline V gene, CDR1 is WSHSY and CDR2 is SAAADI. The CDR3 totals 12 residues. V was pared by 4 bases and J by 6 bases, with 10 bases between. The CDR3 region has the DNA TGCGCCAGCAGTGCTCCCCGTTTCGAGCAGTACTTC. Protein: CASSAPRFEQYF.

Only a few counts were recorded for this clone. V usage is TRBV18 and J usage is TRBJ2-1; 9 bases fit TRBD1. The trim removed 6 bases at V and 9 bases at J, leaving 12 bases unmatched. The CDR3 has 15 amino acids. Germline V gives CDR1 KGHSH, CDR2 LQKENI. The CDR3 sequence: CASSSGQGTLVEQFF. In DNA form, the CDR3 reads TGTGCCAGCTCGTCGGGACAGGGTACTTTAGTTGAGCAGTTCTTC.

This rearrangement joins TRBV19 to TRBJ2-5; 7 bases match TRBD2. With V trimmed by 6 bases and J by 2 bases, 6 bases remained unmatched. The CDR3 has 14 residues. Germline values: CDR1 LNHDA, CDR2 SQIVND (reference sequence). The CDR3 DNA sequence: TGTGCCAGTAGGTGGACTAGTGAGCAAGAGACCCAGTACTTC. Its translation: CASRWTSEQETQYF.

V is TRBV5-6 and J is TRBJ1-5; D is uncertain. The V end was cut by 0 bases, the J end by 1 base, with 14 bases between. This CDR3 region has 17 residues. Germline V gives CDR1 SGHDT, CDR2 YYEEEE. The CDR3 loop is CASSLGYGRRSNQPQHF. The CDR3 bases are TGTGCCAGCAGCTTGGGATATGGGCGGCGAAGCAATCAGCCCCAGCATTTT.

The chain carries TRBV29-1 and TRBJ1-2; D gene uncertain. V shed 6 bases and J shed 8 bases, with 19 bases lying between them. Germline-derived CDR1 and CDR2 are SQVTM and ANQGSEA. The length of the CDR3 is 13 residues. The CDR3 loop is CSVRQSPPGGYTF. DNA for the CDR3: TGCAGCGTCAGACAATCCCCGCCGGGGGGCTACACCTTC.

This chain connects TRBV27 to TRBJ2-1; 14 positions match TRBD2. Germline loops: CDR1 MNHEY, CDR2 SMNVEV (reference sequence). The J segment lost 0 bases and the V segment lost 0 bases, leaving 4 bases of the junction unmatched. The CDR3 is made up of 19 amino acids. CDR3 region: CASSLSPGLAGVSYNEQFF. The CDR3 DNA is TGTGCCAGCAGTTTATCCCCGGGACTAGCGGGAGTCTCCTACAATGAGCAGTTCTTC.

The chain's CDR3 is CASGLGYEQYV. The CDR3 DNA is TGTGCCAGCGGGCTGGGCTACGAGCAGTACGTC. This chain joins TRBV21-1 and TRBJ2-7; TRBD1, the table's D call, was not compared with the DNA. TRBV21-1 is listed as a pseudogene. The CDR3 covers 11 residues.

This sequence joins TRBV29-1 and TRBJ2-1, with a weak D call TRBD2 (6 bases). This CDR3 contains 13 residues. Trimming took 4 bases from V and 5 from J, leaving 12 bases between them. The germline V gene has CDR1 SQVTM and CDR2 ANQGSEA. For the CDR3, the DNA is TGCAGCGTTGGGGGGGTCAGCAACAATGAGCAGTTCTTC. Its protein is CSVGGVSNNEQFF.

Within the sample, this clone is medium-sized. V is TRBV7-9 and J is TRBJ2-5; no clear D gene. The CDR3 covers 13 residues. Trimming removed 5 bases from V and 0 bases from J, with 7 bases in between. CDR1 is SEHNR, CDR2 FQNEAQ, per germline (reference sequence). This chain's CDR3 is CASSSLYQETQYF. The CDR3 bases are TGTGCCAGCAGCAGCTTGTACCAAGAGACCCAGTACTTC. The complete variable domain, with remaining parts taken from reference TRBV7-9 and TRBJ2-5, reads DTGVSQNPRHKITKRGQNVTFRCDPISEHNRLYWYRQTLGQGPEFLTYFQNEAQLEKSRLLSDRFSAERPKGSFSTLEIQRTEQGDSAMYLCASSSLYQETQYFGPGTRLLVL.